The TCR beta chain under discussion was sequenced for a study of blood T cell repertoires in COVID-19. Germline V gene lookup returns CDR1 MNHEY and CDR2 SVGAGI. Trimming left V 0 bases short and J 6 bases short, with 11 bases between. This CDR3 has 14 residues. In the study's own analysis: Reference gene primer amplification in the assay estimated nucleated cell counts. Clones were read by immunoSEQ multiplex PCR, and TCRdb kept only the in-frame ones, dropping some. The V and J calls and clone size are taken from that table; D and trimming were inferred from the DNA. The sample lists approximately 200,000 clones, almost 80% occurring once.

The TCR was taken from a man aged 55 to 70 with active or convalescent COVID-19. Sequenced sample: peripheral blood. The V call is TRBV6-5, the J call TRBJ2-5; D possibly corresponds to TRBD1 (6 bases). CDR3 in DNA: TGTGCCAGCAGTTACTCTGGGGGCCTTCAGACCCAGTACTTC. It encodes CASSYSGGLQTQYF.